The 9 T cell receptor beta chains given below trace back to one sample, sequenced in a study of molecular identifiers for immune sequencing clone quantification. From the PCR reads, TCRdb called clonotypes with MiXCR, one entry per CDR3 protein. The sample gives 250,000 to 350,000 distinct CDR3 sequences, about a fifth of which show up once; roughly 0.8% is in the top ten. The sequenced sample was naive CD8+ T cells from blood, with Jurkat cell RNA spiked in. The subset is: FACS-sorted CD8+CD4-CCR7+CD45RA+ naive T cells. The source of these receptors is a human donor in good health. Some libraries in this study had Jurkat cell RNA spiked in.

The gene calls are TRBV11-2 and TRBJ2-3, with TRBD1 as a possible D gene (6 bases). The tail of the sequence fits TRBJ1-5 better, so the J call may be wrong. Per the germline V gene, CDR1 is SGHAT and CDR2 is FQNNGV. This CDR3 contains 16 residues. This chain's CDR3 is CASSAPLGGGADTQHF. The CDR3 DNA reads TGTGCCAGCAGCGCCCCTCTAGGGGGGGGAGCAGATACGCAGCATTTT.

Note on this clonotype: Just one base apart from a much larger clone, this may be a read error. The chain is built from TRBV5-1 and TRBJ2-7; TRBD2 matches at 7 bases. Looked up from germline, CDR1 is SGHRS and CDR2 is YFSETQ. This CDR3 contains 15 residues. CDR3 protein: CAGSAVGGEWYEQYF. The DNA for the CDR3 is TGCGCCGGCAGCGCGGTGGGGGGGGAGTGGTACGAGCAGTACTTC.

This clonotype came up many times. This rearrangement joins TRBV30 to TRBJ1-1; unclear D gene. From germline, CDR1 is GTSNPN and CDR2 SVGIG (reference sequence). The CDR3 runs to 14 residues. Trimming took off 5 bases at V and 10 bases at J, with 23 bases between the two ends. The CDR3: CAWDQDWALMGAFF. CDR3 DNA: TGTGCCTGGGACCAGGACTGGGCCCTAATGGGAGCTTTCTTT.

The chain is built from TRBV12-3 or TRBV12-4 and TRBJ1-5; D unclear. Trimming cost V 0 bases and J 4 bases, with 10 bases left between them. The CDR3 contains 15 residues. The CDR3 region is CASSLAQNRNQPQHF. The DNA of the CDR3 is TGTGCCAGCAGTTTAGCGCAAAATAGAAATCAGCCCCAGCATTTT.

The chain carries TRBV18 and TRBJ2-6; TRBD1 matches 8 bases. Trimming cost V 0 bases and J 0 bases; bases outside gene matches: 7. This CDR3 spans 19 amino acids. The germline CDR1 and CDR2 sequences are KGHSH and LQKENI. CDR3: CASSPPPGQVYSGANVLTF. CDR3 in DNA: TGTGCCAGCTCACCACCCCCGGGACAGGTCTACTCTGGGGCCAACGTCCTGACTTTC.

Many counts were recorded for this clonotype. The chain has TRBV30 and TRBJ1-1; D ambiguous. This CDR3 spans 12 amino acids. Trimming removed 4 bases at V and 8 bases at J, with 14 bases between. Germline assignment: CDR1 GTSNPN and CDR2 SVGIG (reference sequence). The CDR3: CAWIGLGREAFF. The CDR3 DNA is TGTGCCTGGATCGGTTTAGGGCGGGAAGCTTTCTTT.

This clonotype has more than one count but fewer than ten. Mismatch with germline at one junction end may stem from a read error. This chain uses TRBV30 with TRBJ2-1, with 10 positions matching TRBD2. The V gene's germline CDR1 is GTSNPN and CDR2 SVGIG (reference sequence). The CDR3 has 14 amino acids. CDR3: CAWSPGLASPEQLF. In DNA form, the CDR3 reads TGTGCCTGGAGCCCGGGACTAGCGTCCCCCGAGCAGCTCTTC.

There are a few counts of this clonotype. The V gene is TRBV20-1, the J gene TRBJ2-7; 7 nucleotides agree with TRBD1. Germline-derived CDR1 and CDR2 are DFQATT and SNEGSKA (reference sequence). This CDR3 contains 11 residues. The J segment lost 6 bases and the V segment lost 6 bases, leaving 5 bases of the junction unmatched. CDR3 loop: CSALTGTEQYF. CDR3 coding DNA: TGCAGTGCCCTGACAGGGACCGAGCAGTACTTC.

This clonotype appeared many times. V and J are TRBV6-2 or TRBV6-3 and TRBJ1-1, with no clear D. The CDR3 sequence is 14 residues long. From germline, CDR1 is MNHEY and CDR2 SVGEGT. V lost 1 base, J lost 1 base, and 7 bases lay in between. CDR3 protein: CASSYFLGNTEAFF. The CDR3 nucleotides are TGTGCCAGCAGTTACTTTCTGGGGAACACTGAAGCTTTCTTT.